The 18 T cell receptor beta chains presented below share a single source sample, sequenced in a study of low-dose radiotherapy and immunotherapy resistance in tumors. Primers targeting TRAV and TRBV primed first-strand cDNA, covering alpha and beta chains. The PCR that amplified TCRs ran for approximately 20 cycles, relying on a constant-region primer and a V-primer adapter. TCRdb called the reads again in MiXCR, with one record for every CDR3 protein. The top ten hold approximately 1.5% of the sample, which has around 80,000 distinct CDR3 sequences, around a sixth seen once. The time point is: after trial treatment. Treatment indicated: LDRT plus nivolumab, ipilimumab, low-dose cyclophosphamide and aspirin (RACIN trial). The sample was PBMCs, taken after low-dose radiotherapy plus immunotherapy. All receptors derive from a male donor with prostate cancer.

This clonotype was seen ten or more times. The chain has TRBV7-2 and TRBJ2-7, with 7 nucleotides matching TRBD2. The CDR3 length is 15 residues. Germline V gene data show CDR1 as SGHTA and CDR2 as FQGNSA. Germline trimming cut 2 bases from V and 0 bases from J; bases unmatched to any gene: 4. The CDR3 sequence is CASSLQAGTSYEQYF. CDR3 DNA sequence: TGTGCCAGCAGCTTACAAGCGGGAACCTCCTACGAGCAGTACTTC.

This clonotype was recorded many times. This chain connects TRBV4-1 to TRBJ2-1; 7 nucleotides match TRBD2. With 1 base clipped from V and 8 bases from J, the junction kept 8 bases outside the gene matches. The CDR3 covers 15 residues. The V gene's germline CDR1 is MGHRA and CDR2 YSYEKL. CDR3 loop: CASSQGGEGRHEQFF. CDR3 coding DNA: TGCGCCAGCAGCCAAGGGGGGGAGGGCCGGCATGAGCAGTTCTTC.

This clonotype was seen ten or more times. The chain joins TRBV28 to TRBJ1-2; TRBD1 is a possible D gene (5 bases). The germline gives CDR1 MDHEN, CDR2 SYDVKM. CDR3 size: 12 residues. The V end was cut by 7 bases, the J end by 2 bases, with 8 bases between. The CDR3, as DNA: TGTGCCAGCACCCGGGGGAACTATGGCTACACCTTC. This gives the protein CASTRGNYGYTF.

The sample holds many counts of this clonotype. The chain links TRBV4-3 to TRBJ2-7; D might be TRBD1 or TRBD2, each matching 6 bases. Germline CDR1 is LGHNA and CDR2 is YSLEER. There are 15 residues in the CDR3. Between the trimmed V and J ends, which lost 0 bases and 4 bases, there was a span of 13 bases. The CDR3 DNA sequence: TGCGCCAGCAGCCAAGATTGGCCGGGGGCTTACGAGCAGTACTTC. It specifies CASSQDWPGAYEQYF.

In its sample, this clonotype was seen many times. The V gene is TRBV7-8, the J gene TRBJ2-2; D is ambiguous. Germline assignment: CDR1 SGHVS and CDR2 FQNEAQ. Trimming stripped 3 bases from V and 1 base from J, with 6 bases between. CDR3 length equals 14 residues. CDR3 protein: CASSFTLNTGELFF. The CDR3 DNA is TGTGCCAGCAGCTTTACTCTGAACACCGGGGAGCTGTTTTTT.

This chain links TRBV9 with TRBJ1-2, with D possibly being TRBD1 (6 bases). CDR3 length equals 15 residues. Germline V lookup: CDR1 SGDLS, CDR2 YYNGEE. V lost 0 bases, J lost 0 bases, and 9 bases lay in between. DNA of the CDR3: TGTGCCAGCAGCGTAGCAGGGGCAGCTAACTATGGCTACACCTTC. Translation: CASSVAGAANYGYTF.

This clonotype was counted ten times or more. CDR3 amino acids: CASSTGQGYHEQYF. CDR3 nucleotide sequence: TGCGCCAGCAGCACGGGACAGGGGTACCACGAGCAGTACTTC. The gene calls are TRBV5-1 and TRBJ2-7, with 10 bases that match TRBD1. V dropped 4 bases and J dropped 5; count of bases not matched to a gene: 6. The CDR3 consists of 14 residues. Germline V lookup: CDR1 SGHRS, CDR2 YFSETQ.

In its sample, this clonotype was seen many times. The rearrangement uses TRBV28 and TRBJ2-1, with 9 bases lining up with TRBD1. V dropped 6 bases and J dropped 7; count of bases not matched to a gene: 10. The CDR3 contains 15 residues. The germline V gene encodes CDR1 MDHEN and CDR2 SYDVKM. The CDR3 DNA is TGTGCCAGCAGCCAATTCGGACAGGGGTTGAATGAGCAGTTCTTC. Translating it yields CASSQFGQGLNEQFF.

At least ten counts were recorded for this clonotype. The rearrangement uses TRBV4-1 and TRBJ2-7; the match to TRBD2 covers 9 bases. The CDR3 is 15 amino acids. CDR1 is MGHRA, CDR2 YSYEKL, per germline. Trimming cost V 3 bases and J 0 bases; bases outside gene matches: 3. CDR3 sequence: CASSQISGSSYEQYF. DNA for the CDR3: TGCGCCAGCAGCCAGATTAGCGGGAGCTCCTACGAGCAGTACTTC.

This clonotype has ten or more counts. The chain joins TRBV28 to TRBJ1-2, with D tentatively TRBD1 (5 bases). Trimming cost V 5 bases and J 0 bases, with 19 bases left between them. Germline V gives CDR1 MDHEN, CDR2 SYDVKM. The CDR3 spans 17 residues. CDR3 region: CASSPLSRQRTNYGYTF. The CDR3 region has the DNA TGTGCCAGCAGTCCCCTTAGTAGACAGCGTACTAACTATGGCTACACCTTC.

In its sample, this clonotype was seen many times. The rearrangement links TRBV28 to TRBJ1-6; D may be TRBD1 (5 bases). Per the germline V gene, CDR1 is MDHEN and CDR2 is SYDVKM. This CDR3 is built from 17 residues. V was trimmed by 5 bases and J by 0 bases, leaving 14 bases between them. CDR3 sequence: CASSRDPRSSYNSPLHF. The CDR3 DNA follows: TGTGCCAGCAGTCGGGACCCTAGGAGCTCCTATAATTCACCCCTCCACTTT.

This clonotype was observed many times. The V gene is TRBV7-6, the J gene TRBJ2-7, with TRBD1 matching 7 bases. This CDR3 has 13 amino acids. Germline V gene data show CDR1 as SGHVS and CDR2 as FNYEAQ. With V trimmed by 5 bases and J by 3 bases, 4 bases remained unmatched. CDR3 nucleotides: TGTGCCAGCAGCGGACAGGCAGACTACGAGCAGTACTTC. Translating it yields CASSGQADYEQYF.

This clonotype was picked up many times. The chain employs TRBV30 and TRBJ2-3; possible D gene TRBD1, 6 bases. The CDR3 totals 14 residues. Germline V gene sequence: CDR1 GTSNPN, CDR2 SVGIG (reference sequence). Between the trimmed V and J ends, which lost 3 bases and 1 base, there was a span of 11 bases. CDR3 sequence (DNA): TGTGCCTGGAGCACAGGGTCGGGCACAGATACGCAGTATTTT. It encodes CAWSTGSGTDTQYF.

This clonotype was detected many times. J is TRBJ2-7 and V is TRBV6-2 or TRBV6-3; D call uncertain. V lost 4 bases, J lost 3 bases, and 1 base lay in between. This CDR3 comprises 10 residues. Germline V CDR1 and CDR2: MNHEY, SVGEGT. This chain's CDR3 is CASSFYEQYF. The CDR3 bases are TGTGCCAGCAGTTTCTACGAGCAGTACTTC.

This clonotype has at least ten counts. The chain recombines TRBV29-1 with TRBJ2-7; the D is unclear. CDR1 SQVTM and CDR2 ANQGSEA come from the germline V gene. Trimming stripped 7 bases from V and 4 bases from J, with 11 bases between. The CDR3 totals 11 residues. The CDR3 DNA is TGCAGCGCTACAACTGGGTACGAGCAGTACTTC. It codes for CSATTGYEQYF.

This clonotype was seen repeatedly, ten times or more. The CDR3 sequence: CASSQLAGDTEAFF. The CDR3 nucleotides are TGTGCCAGCAGCCAACTTGCCGGGGACACTGAAGCTTTCTTT. The gene calls are TRBV12-3 or TRBV12-4 and TRBJ1-1, with D unresolved. Trimming removed 6 bases at V and 3 bases at J, with 14 bases between. The CDR3 runs 14 residues.

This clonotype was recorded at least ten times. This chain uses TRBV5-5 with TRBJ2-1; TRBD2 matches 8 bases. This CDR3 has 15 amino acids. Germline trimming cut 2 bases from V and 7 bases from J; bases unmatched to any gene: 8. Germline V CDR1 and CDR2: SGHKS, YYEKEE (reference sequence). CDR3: CASSFRAGVGNEQFF. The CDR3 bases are TGTGCCAGCAGCTTTCGAGCGGGAGTCGGGAATGAGCAGTTCTTC.

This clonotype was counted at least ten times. CDR3 nucleotide sequence: TGTGCCAGCAGCTTAGGGGCAACTCAAGCTTTCTTT. Amino acids: CASSLGATQAFF. This sequence joins TRBV5-6 and TRBJ1-1; tentative D call: TRBD1 (5 bases). This CDR3 has 12 residues. V lost 2 bases and J 9 bases, leaving 11 bases between the germline ends. Looked up from germline, CDR1 is SGHDT and CDR2 is YYEEEE.